This paragraph reports one T cell receptor (beta chain). CDR3 length: 13 amino acids. Germline V gene sequence: CDR1 SQVTM, CDR2 ANQGSEA. V was cut by 4 bases and J by 0 bases, with 9 bases left in between. The data were obtained in a study of blood T cell repertoires in COVID-19. Overall study context: COVID-19 samples from acute and convalescent phases originated in the United States, Italy and Spain.

Per the authors' pipeline: For nucleated cells, counts were estimated from reference gene primer amplification. Generated by immunoSEQ multiplex PCR, the TCRdb table keeps only in-frame clones and is missing some. Clone size and V and J calls were adopted from that table, with D and trimming inferred from the DNA. The table lists 95,000 to 150,000 clones, 86% of them singletons. The specimen was peripheral blood. The sequence came from a man aged 40-50 years with acute or convalescent COVID-19. The chain is built from TRBV29-1 and TRBJ1-1, with a tentative D call TRBD1 (5 bases). The CDR3 loop is CSVVAGMNTEAFF. CDR3 DNA: TGCAGCGTTGTGGCAGGGATGAACACTGAAGCTTTCTTT.